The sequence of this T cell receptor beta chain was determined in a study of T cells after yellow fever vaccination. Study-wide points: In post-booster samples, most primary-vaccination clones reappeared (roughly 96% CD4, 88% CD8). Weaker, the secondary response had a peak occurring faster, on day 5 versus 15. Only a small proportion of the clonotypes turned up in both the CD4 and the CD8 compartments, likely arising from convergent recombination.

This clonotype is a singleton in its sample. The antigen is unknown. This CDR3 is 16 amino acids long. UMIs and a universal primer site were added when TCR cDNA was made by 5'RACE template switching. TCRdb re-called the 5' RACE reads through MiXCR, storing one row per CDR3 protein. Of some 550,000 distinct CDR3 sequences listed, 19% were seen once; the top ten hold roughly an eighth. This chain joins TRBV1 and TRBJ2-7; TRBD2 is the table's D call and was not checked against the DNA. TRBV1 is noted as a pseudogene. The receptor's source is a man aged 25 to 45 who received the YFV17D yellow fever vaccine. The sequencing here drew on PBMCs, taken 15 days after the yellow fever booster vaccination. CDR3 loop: CTSSQEVSGYSYEQYF. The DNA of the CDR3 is TGCACCAGCAGCCAAGAAGTGAGCGGGTACTCCTACGAGCAGTACTTC.